This record concerns one T cell receptor (beta chain) sequence. Its antigen is not known. This CDR3 is 16 amino acids long. The germline V and J ends were trimmed by 0 bases and 2 bases, with 11 bases remaining between them. Per germline, CDR1 MGHRA and CDR2 YSYEKL. The data originate from a study of cytomegalovirus exposure and HLA in healthy donors. Study in general: One earlier analysis, a look at 180 million or so T cells, found around 110 million unique TCR beta sequences. Study conclusions and caveats: Among donors in an Asian-associated ancestry cluster, a later analysis reportedly found fewer N-insertions than the approximately 700-donor mean. Researchers catalogued over 150 TCR beta chains as cytomegalovirus-associated.

Primers for the PCR totalled 60 Vbeta and 13 Jbeta. Methods used by the authors: Later analysis identified 80 million to 90 million unique TCR beta chains, 9 million to 13 million shared. Clones were sequenced by immunoSEQ multiplex PCR, and TCRdb holds only the in-frame ones, with some missing. Clone size and the V and J calls come from that table; the DNA yielded D and trimming. The data hold over 200,000 clones, with over 80% observed a single time. The chain recombines TRBV4-1 with TRBJ1-5; D is possibly TRBD1 (5 bases). The receptor's source is a middle-aged man in good health and CMV-seropositive. The sample consisted of PBMCs. This CDR3 is CASSQDGGEGNQPQHF. CDR3 nucleotides: TGCGCCAGCAGCCAAGATGGGGGGGAGGGCAATCAGCCCCAGCATTTT.